Below, 25 T cell receptor beta chains from the same sample are listed, as sequenced in a study of chemoradiotherapy in HPV16-positive cancers. Generated by immunoSEQ multiplex PCR, the TCRdb table keeps only in-frame clones and is missing some. The sample lists some 13,000 clones, around 87% seen once, with 5% to 7% in the top ten. The source was blood, collected from a patient who underwent chemoradiotherapy. These receptors originate from a human donor with HPV-associated anogenital cancer.

This chain uses TRBV6-6 with TRBJ2-7; 10 nucleotides line up with TRBD1. CDR1 and CDR2 from the germline V gene are MNHNY and SVGAGI (reference sequence). Losses at the gene ends were 5 bases for V and 5 bases for J; bases not matched to a gene: 12. The length of the CDR3 is 16 residues. The CDR3 coding sequence is TGTGCCAGCAGTGCGGGACAGGGGAAGCGGAACCACGAGCAGTACGTC. Protein: CASSAGQGKRNHEQYV.

V gene TRBV29-1 combines with J gene TRBJ1-1; no definite D call. The CDR3 totals 12 residues. Germline lookup yields CDR1 SQVTM and CDR2 ANQGSEA. V lost 6 bases to trimming and J lost 4 bases, with 12 bases between them. The CDR3 protein is CSVGEWGTEAFF. As DNA, the CDR3 is TGCAGCGTGGGTGAGTGGGGCACTGAAGCTTTCTTT.

The V call is TRBV11-2, the J call TRBJ1-1; maybe TRBD1 (5 bases). The V end was cut by 1 base, the J end by 5 bases, with 17 bases between. The CDR3 spans 16 residues. The germline V gene encodes CDR1 SGHAT and CDR2 FQNNGV. The CDR3 spells CASSLVWVLGGTEAFF. Here the CDR3 DNA reads TGTGCCAGCAGCTTAGTATGGGTCCTTGGGGGAACTGAAGCTTTCTTT. Full variable domain (rest looked up from reference TRBV11-2 and TRBJ1-1): EAGVAQSPRYKIIEKRQSVAFWCNPISGHATLYWYQQILGQGPKLLIQFQNNGVVDDSQLPKDRFSAERLKGVDSTLKIQPAKLEDSAVYLCASSLVWVLGGTEAFFGQGTRLTVV.

The rearrangement uses TRBV10-1 and TRBJ2-6; weak D call: TRBD1 (5 bases). This CDR3 contains 14 residues. V lost 3 bases, J lost 4 bases, and 7 bases lay in between. Germline V CDR1 and CDR2: WNHNN, SYGVQD (reference sequence). CDR3 in amino acids: CASSEGAGANVLTF. In DNA, the CDR3 is TGCGCCAGCAGTGAAGGGGCAGGGGCCAACGTCCTGACTTTC.

The chain carries TRBV19 and TRBJ2-2, with 8 positions matching TRBD1. After removal of 2 bases from V and 7 bases from J, the junction contained 9 bases not matched to a gene. The germline V gene has CDR1 LNHDA and CDR2 SQIVND (reference sequence). This CDR3 spans 16 amino acids. The CDR3 spells CASSILRDRWGGELFF. In DNA, the CDR3 is TGTGCCAGTAGTATATTGCGGGACAGGTGGGGCGGGGAGCTGTTTTTT.

The chain joins TRBV6-1 to TRBJ1-2; 10 bases align to TRBD1. Per the germline V gene, CDR1 is MNHNS and CDR2 is SASEGT. J lost 8 bases, V lost 7 bases, and 7 bases had no gene match. This CDR3 contains 13 residues. The CDR3, as DNA: TGTGCCAGCAAGACAGGGGGCAGTGGGGGCTACACCTTC. Translation: CASKTGGSGGYTF.

This rearrangement joins TRBV30 to TRBJ1-6, with 7 bases matching TRBD1. Germline V lookup: CDR1 GTSNPN, CDR2 SVGIG (reference sequence). The CDR3 loop spans 16 amino acids. With 7 bases clipped from V and 7 bases from J, the junction kept 16 bases outside the gene matches. The CDR3 region has the DNA TGTGCCTCTATGTACGGGCGGGCAGGGGGGAATTCACCCCTCCACTTT. Protein sequence: CASMYGRAGGNSPLHF.

The chain is built from TRBV6-4 and TRBJ1-2, with D uncertain. CDR1 is MRHNA, CDR2 SNTAGT, per germline. V was pared by 4 bases and J by 0 bases, with 12 bases between. This CDR3 has 15 amino acids. In DNA, the CDR3 is TGTGCCAGCAGTGGCTTTTTTAGGGCTAACTATGGCTACACCTTC. The encoded protein is CASSGFFRANYGYTF.

The J gene is TRBJ1-2, the V gene TRBV7-3; no definite D call. This CDR3 is built from 13 residues. Germline assignment: CDR1 SGHTA and CDR2 FQGTGA. V was pared by 2 bases and J by 2 bases, with 6 bases between. CDR3 sequence: CASSLEANYGYTF. In DNA form, the CDR3 reads TGTGCCAGCAGCTTAGAAGCCAACTATGGCTACACCTTC.

The gene calls are TRBV7-9 and TRBJ1-1; maybe TRBD1 (6 bases). CDR1 and CDR2 from the germline V gene are SEHNR and FQNEAQ (reference sequence). Trimming took off 5 bases at V and 5 bases at J, with 12 bases between the two ends. CDR3 length equals 13 residues. The CDR3 loop is CASSHRGATEAFF. CDR3 in DNA: TGTGCCAGCAGCCATAGGGGGGCTACTGAAGCTTTCTTT.

This clone was seen a single time. The CDR3 DNA sequence: TGCGCCAGCAGCCCCGATGCGGGGGCGGGGGGCTACACCTTC. Encoded protein: CASSPDAGAGGYTF. V usage is TRBV5-1 and J usage is TRBJ1-2; D is possibly TRBD1 (6 bases). Germline V gene data show CDR1 as SGHRS and CDR2 as YFSETQ. V was shortened by 4 bases and J by 8 bases, with 18 bases between the two germline ends. The CDR3 has 14 amino acids.

This clone is a singleton in its sample. The V and J genes are TRBV7-9 and TRBJ1-1; 7 bases agree with TRBD1. Germline loops: CDR1 SEHNR, CDR2 FQNEAQ (reference sequence). The CDR3 is 16 residues long. V shed 5 bases, J shed 0 bases, and the junction held 9 bases outside the gene matches. The CDR3 DNA reads TGTGCCAGCAGCCGAACAGGGGAGGGGATGAACACTGAAGCTTTCTTT. Translated: CASSRTGEGMNTEAFF.

The rearrangement joins TRBV4-1 to TRBJ2-3, with 8 nucleotides matching TRBD2. The trim removed 3 bases at V and 3 bases at J, leaving 17 bases unmatched. The CDR3 runs 19 residues. Germline loops: CDR1 MGHRA, CDR2 YSYEKL. The CDR3 loop is CASSHGAGAAGGITDTQYF. The CDR3, as DNA: TGCGCCAGCAGCCATGGGGCTGGGGCCGCGGGGGGCATAACAGATACGCAGTATTTT.

The chain joins TRBV28 to TRBJ2-7, with 7 bases lining up with TRBD2. The CDR3 is made up of 15 amino acids. Germline trimming cut 3 bases from V and 2 bases from J; bases unmatched to any gene: 7. The V gene's germline CDR1 is MDHEN and CDR2 SYDVKM. The CDR3 DNA reads as TGTGCCAGCAGTTTGGGGGGGGGAGGTCCCTACGAGCAGTACGTC. Its protein product is CASSLGGGGPYEQYV.

V usage is TRBV27 and J usage is TRBJ1-6; D perhaps matches TRBD1 (5 bases). The CDR3 runs to 16 residues. Germline V gene sequence: CDR1 MNHEY, CDR2 SMNVEV (reference sequence). The ends were cut back, 5 bases at V and 2 bases at J, with 13 bases in the middle. CDR3 loop: CASSRLWDPYNSPLHF. DNA of the CDR3: TGTGCCAGCAGTCGTCTATGGGACCCCTATAATTCACCCCTCCACTTT.

The chain carries TRBV19 and TRBJ2-5; D not certain. Germline V CDR1 and CDR2: LNHDA, SQIVND (reference sequence). The CDR3 is 13 residues long. V was cut by 2 bases and J by 1 base, with 5 bases left in between. The CDR3 is CASSIYLQETQYF. CDR3 in DNA: TGTGCCAGTAGTATATATCTCCAAGAGACCCAGTACTTC.

The chain uses TRBV5-4 and TRBJ1-2, with 7 positions matching TRBD1. This CDR3 is built from 13 residues. After removal of 2 bases from V and 3 bases from J, the junction contained 1 base not matched to a gene. Germline CDR1 is SGHNT and CDR2 is YYREEE (reference sequence). The CDR3 loop reads CASSFDRDYGYTF. As DNA, the CDR3 is TGTGCCAGCAGCTTTGACAGGGACTATGGCTACACCTTC.

This clone has just a few counts. The chain couples TRBV4-1 to TRBJ1-6, with TRBD1 matching over 8 bases. This CDR3 comprises 17 residues. J was trimmed by 7 bases and V by 0 bases; bases with no gene match: 8. CDR1 and CDR2 from the germline V gene are MGHRA and YSYEKL. The DNA of the CDR3 is TGCGCCAGCAGCCAAGATATCCGGCAGGGGGCGAATTCACCCCTCCACTTT. Translating gives CASSQDIRQGANSPLHF.

The chain carries TRBV19 and TRBJ2-5; D assignment may be TRBD1 or TRBD2 (6 bases each). This CDR3 comprises 13 residues. Between the trimmed V and J ends, which lost 6 bases and 5 bases, there was a span of 13 bases. Germline lookup yields CDR1 LNHDA and CDR2 SQIVND (reference sequence). CDR3 DNA sequence: TGTGCCAGTAGGCCCGGGGGCGGGGAGACCCAGTACTTC. Protein: CASRPGGGETQYF.

This clone was counted once. The chain uses TRBV5-1 and TRBJ1-4; no clear D. Trimming cost V 1 base and J 8 bases, with 6 bases left between them. The CDR3 contains 12 residues. Germline V lookup: CDR1 SGHRS, CDR2 YFSETQ. DNA for the CDR3: TGCGCCAGCAGCTTGAATGGAGAAAAACTGTTTTTT. Protein product: CASSLNGEKLFF.

J is TRBJ2-1 and V is TRBV5-5; a weak D match, TRBD2 (5 bases). Germline loops: CDR1 SGHKS, CDR2 YYEKEE (reference sequence). CDR3 length: 12 residues. The V end lost 0 bases, the J end lost 9 bases, and 7 bases lay between the germline ends. The CDR3 coding sequence is TGTGCCAGCAGCTTGGAGCTAGCTGAGCAGTTCTTC. Translation: CASSLELAEQFF.

V is TRBV9 and J is TRBJ2-5, with 9 positions matching TRBD1. The CDR3 covers 16 residues. Trimming cost V 3 bases and J 3 bases; bases outside gene matches: 9. The V gene's germline CDR1 is SGDLS and CDR2 YYNGEE. The DNA for the CDR3 is TGTGCCAGCAGCGCCGGGACAGGGCTTGTGAAAGAGACCCAGTACTTC. This gives the protein CASSAGTGLVKETQYF.

The rearrangement uses TRBV27 and TRBJ1-1; D is undetermined. Germline CDR1 MNHEY, CDR2 SMNVEV (reference sequence). V was cut by 4 bases and J by 5 bases, with 17 bases left in between. The length of the CDR3 is 15 residues. CDR3 in amino acids: CASSSNLGVRTEAFF. The CDR3 DNA follows: TGTGCCAGCAGTTCTAACCTGGGAGTGCGGACTGAAGCTTTCTTT.

The chain joins TRBV7-9 to TRBJ2-1; D possibly matches TRBD1 or TRBD2 (5 bases each). Trimming left V 3 bases short and J 3 bases short, with 9 bases between. Germline V gene lookup returns CDR1 SEHNR and CDR2 FQNEAQ (reference sequence). This CDR3 comprises 14 residues. CDR3 coding DNA: TGTGCCAGCAGCTTCCGGGACGTCTACAATGAGCAGTTCTTC. Translation: CASSFRDVYNEQFF.

The rearrangement joins TRBV5-4 to TRBJ2-3, with D unclear. Germline V lookup: CDR1 SGHNT, CDR2 YYREEE (reference sequence). Trimming removed 2 bases from V and 0 bases from J, with 16 bases in between. The CDR3 extends over 17 amino acids. For the CDR3, the DNA is TGTGCCAGCAGCTTATCCCCTAGGGCGACTAGCACAGATACGCAGTATTTT. Its protein product is CASSLSPRATSTDTQYF.